Presented here are 30 T cell receptor beta chains from one specimen sequenced in a study of PD-L1 blockade in urothelial cancer. Assay: immunoSEQ multiplex PCR; the TCRdb copy retains only in-frame clones and omits some. Of 40,000 to 55,000 clones listed, 70% to 90% are singletons. Described time point: pretreatment peripheral blood. The starting material was PBMCs, obtained around atezolizumab (anti-PD-L1) treatment. Source of these receptors: a man aged 55-75 years with urothelial cancer.

V gene TRBV27 combines with J gene TRBJ2-6; 9 bases are shared with TRBD1. Germline lookup yields CDR1 MNHEY and CDR2 SMNVEV (reference sequence). Germline trimming cut 6 bases from V and 0 bases from J; bases unmatched to any gene: 6. This CDR3 comprises 17 residues. The CDR3 spells CASSYRGLTSGANVLTF. The CDR3 bases are TGTGCCAGCAGCTACAGGGGGCTGACCTCTGGGGCCAACGTCCTGACTTTC.

This clone showed up just once. The chain is built from TRBV9 and TRBJ2-1; unclear D gene. V gave up 3 bases and J gave up 6 bases, with 7 bases separating them. The CDR3 totals 12 residues. Germline CDR1 reads SGDLS; CDR2 reads YYNGEE. As DNA, the CDR3 is TGTGCCAGCAGCGACGACATCAATGAGCAGTTCTTC. Translation: CASSDDINEQFF.

The J gene is TRBJ2-3, the V gene TRBV6-1, with D possibly TRBD1 on 5 matching bases. Germline V gene lookup returns CDR1 MNHNS and CDR2 SASEGT. The V end was cut by 2 bases, the J end by 0 bases, with 12 bases between. The CDR3 totals 16 residues. The CDR3 sequence: CASSELARASTDTQYF. CDR3 DNA: TGTGCCAGCAGTGAACTCGCCAGGGCAAGCACAGATACGCAGTATTTT.

The chain uses TRBV5-1 and TRBJ2-1; D possibly corresponds to TRBD2 (6 bases). The length of the CDR3 is 14 residues. Germline CDR1 SGHRS, CDR2 YFSETQ. V was pared by 0 bases and J by 8 bases, with 12 bases between. Here the CDR3 DNA reads TGCGCCAGCAGCTTGGCCCCCGGGGGATATGAGCAGTTCTTC. This encodes CASSLAPGGYEQFF.

The chain recombines TRBV27 with TRBJ2-2, with D possibly being TRBD2 (6 bases). The germline gives CDR1 MNHEY, CDR2 SMNVEV (reference sequence). V shed 4 bases and J shed 12 bases, with 9 bases lying between them. This CDR3 is built from 11 residues. The CDR3 is CASSYGTQLFF. As DNA, the CDR3 is TGTGCCAGCAGTTACGGGACTCAGCTGTTTTTT.

This chain links TRBV9 with TRBJ2-1; the match to TRBD2 covers 11 bases. Germline values: CDR1 SGDLS, CDR2 YYNGEE. This CDR3 has 15 amino acids. Trimming took 4 bases from V and 4 from J; bases not matched to a gene: 4. The CDR3 loop reads CASSPTSGGYNEQFF. Written as DNA, the CDR3 is TGTGCCAGCAGCCCTACTAGCGGGGGATACAATGAGCAGTTCTTC.

The chain has TRBV5-1 and TRBJ2-3, with D perhaps matching TRBD2 (7 bases). There are 14 residues in the CDR3. From germline, CDR1 is SGHRS and CDR2 YFSETQ. Trimming cost V 4 bases and J 6 bases, with 15 bases left between them. As DNA, the CDR3 is TGCGCCAGCAGCCGGGGGGCGGGGGCGGATACGCAGTATTTT. It yields the protein CASSRGAGADTQYF.

The chain recombines TRBV18 with TRBJ2-2; 10 nucleotides agree with TRBD1. This CDR3 is 17 amino acids long. V lost 5 bases, J lost 3 bases, and 9 bases stayed unmatched. CDR1 KGHSH and CDR2 LQKENI come from the germline V gene. CDR3 loop: CASSAVLGQGYTGELFF. CDR3 DNA sequence: TGTGCCAGCTCAGCCGTGCTGGGACAGGGGTACACCGGGGAGCTGTTTTTT.

The chain couples TRBV5-1 to TRBJ1-1, with D perhaps matching TRBD1 (6 bases). Trimming stripped 1 base from V and 8 bases from J, with 12 bases between. The germline V gene encodes CDR1 SGHRS and CDR2 YFSETQ. The CDR3 has 13 residues. CDR3 nucleotide sequence: TGCGCCAGCAGCTTGCAGGGGTCCGAGGAAGCTTTCTTT. Translated: CASSLQGSEEAFF. The full variable domain, completed using reference TRBV5-1 and TRBJ1-1, is KAGVTQTPRYLIKTRGQQVTLSCSPISGHRSVSWYQQTPGQGLQFLFEYFSETQRNKGNFPGRFSGRQFSNSRSEMNVSTLELGDSALYLCASSLQGSEEAFFGQGTRLTVV.

This chain joins TRBV5-1 and TRBJ2-1; a possible D gene is TRBD2 (6 bases). V was shortened by 5 bases and J by 5 bases, with 14 bases between the two germline ends. The CDR3 runs 14 residues. CDR1 and CDR2 (germline): SGHRS, YFSETQ. The CDR3 spells CASRRDNSDNEQFF. CDR3 in DNA: TGCGCCAGCAGGCGGGATAATAGTGACAATGAGCAGTTCTTC.

V is TRBV2 and J is TRBJ2-3; D is unclear. The CDR3 has 12 amino acids. V shed 4 bases and J shed 2 bases, with 4 bases lying between them. Looked up from germline, CDR1 is SNHLY and CDR2 is FYNNEI. Written as DNA, the CDR3 is TGTGCCAGCAGTGTGGCCACAGATACGCAGTATTTT. Protein product: CASSVATDTQYF.

This clone was seen more than once but under ten times. The V gene is TRBV29-1, the J gene TRBJ1-1; D is unresolved. The CDR3 consists of 11 residues. Germline V lookup: CDR1 SQVTM, CDR2 ANQGSEA. Trimming shortened V by 1 base and J by 10 bases, and 10 bases separated the two germline ends. This CDR3 is CSVEGISGAFF. As DNA, the CDR3 is TGCAGCGTTGAAGGGATTTCGGGAGCTTTCTTT.

This chain uses TRBV5-1 with TRBJ2-5, with TRBD1 matching over 9 bases. Germline CDR1 reads SGHRS; CDR2 reads YFSETQ. CDR3 size: 15 residues. V lost 4 bases to trimming and J lost 5 bases; unmatched junction nucleotides: 9. The chain's CDR3 is CASSPGDRDEETQYF. CDR3 coding DNA: TGCGCCAGCAGCCCAGGGGACAGGGATGAGGAGACCCAGTACTTC.

The genes are TRBV5-1 and TRBJ2-7; 9 bases line up with TRBD2. This CDR3 region has 15 residues. V shed 0 bases, J shed 3 bases, and the junction held 4 bases outside the gene matches. Germline loops: CDR1 SGHRS, CDR2 YFSETQ. The CDR3 DNA follows: TGCGCCAGCAGCTTGGATAGCGGGGGAATCTACGAGCAGTACTTC. As protein: CASSLDSGGIYEQYF.

The chain recombines TRBV19 with TRBJ1-5, with 7 nucleotides matching TRBD1. This CDR3 has 14 amino acids. The V gene end was trimmed by 10 bases and the J gene end by 0 bases; junction bases not matched to a gene: 6. The germline V gene encodes CDR1 LNHDA and CDR2 SQIVND (reference sequence). Here the CDR3 reads CATLDRPSNQPQHF. The CDR3 DNA follows: TGTGCCACCCTGGACAGGCCTAGCAATCAGCCCCAGCATTTT.

The gene calls are TRBV5-1 and TRBJ2-1; 8 bases align to TRBD2. V lost 5 bases, J lost 0 bases, and 7 bases stayed unmatched. Germline lookup yields CDR1 SGHRS and CDR2 YFSETQ. This CDR3 contains 16 residues. CDR3 DNA sequence: TGCGCCAGCAGACCAGTTAGCGGGACCTCCTACAATGAGCAGTTCTTC. This translates into CASRPVSGTSYNEQFF. The variable domain in full, with the rest retrieved from reference TRBV5-1 and TRBJ2-1, is KAGVTQTPRYLIKTRGQQVTLSCSPISGHRSVSWYQQTPGQGLQFLFEYFSETQRNKGNFPGRFSGRQFSNSRSEMNVSTLELGDSALYLCASRPVSGTSYNEQFFGPGTRLTVL.

The J gene is TRBJ2-1, the V gene TRBV18; perhaps TRBD2 as D (5 bases). Germline lookup yields CDR1 KGHSH and CDR2 LQKENI. This CDR3 spans 17 amino acids. V was pared by 0 bases and J by 2 bases, with 14 bases between. The CDR3 is CASSPPVSGSTYNEQFF. The DNA for the CDR3 is TGTGCCAGCTCACCACCTGTCAGCGGCTCAACCTACAATGAGCAGTTCTTC.

The rearrangement uses TRBV30 and TRBJ1-1; no clear D. The germline CDR1 and CDR2 sequences are GTSNPN and SVGIG (reference sequence). Trimming removed 7 bases at V and 1 base at J, with 25 bases between. The CDR3 runs to 17 residues. CDR3 nucleotide sequence: TGTGCCTTCACGGGTAATACTGAGCGCTTCTCGAACACTGAAGCTTTCTTT. Amino acids: CAFTGNTERFSNTEAFF. Full variable domain (rest looked up from reference TRBV30 and TRBJ1-1): SQTIHQWPATLVQPVGSPLSLECTVEGTSNPNLYWYRQAAGRGLQLLFYSVGIGQISSEVPQNLSASRPQDRQFILSSKKLLLSDSGFYLCAFTGNTERFSNTEAFFGQGTRLTVV.

This clone appeared once. The chain recombines TRBV19 with TRBJ1-2; no reliable D call. The CDR3 sequence is 13 residues long. V was shortened by 4 bases and J by 4 bases, with 10 bases between the two germline ends. Germline loops: CDR1 LNHDA, CDR2 SQIVND (reference sequence). Here the CDR3 reads CASSTQNLYGYTF. In DNA form, the CDR3 reads TGTGCCAGTAGTACACAGAACCTCTATGGCTACACCTTC.

The chain carries TRBV6-1 and TRBJ1-1; 9 nucleotides line up with TRBD1. V lost 6 bases, J lost 6 bases, and 5 bases stayed unmatched. The CDR3 sequence is 13 residues long. CDR1 MNHNS and CDR2 SASEGT come from the germline V gene. CDR3 loop: CASRMTGGAEAFF. In DNA, the CDR3 is TGTGCCAGCAGGATGACAGGGGGGGCTGAAGCTTTCTTT.

The chain employs TRBV30 and TRBJ2-7, with 13 bases fitting TRBD2. Trimming cost V 4 bases and J 2 bases; bases outside gene matches: 5. Per germline, CDR1 GTSNPN and CDR2 SVGIG (reference sequence). The CDR3 spans 15 residues. CDR3 sequence reads: CAWNRGLAGAYEQYF. DNA for the CDR3: TGTGCCTGGAACCGAGGACTAGCGGGAGCCTACGAGCAGTACTTC.

This chain connects TRBV6-5 to TRBJ1-1; perhaps TRBD1 as D (5 bases). The CDR3 sequence is 13 residues long. Trimming removed 2 bases at V and 3 bases at J, with 7 bases between. Germline V gene sequence: CDR1 MNHEY, CDR2 SVGAGI. CDR3 amino acids: CASSYARDTEAFF. The CDR3 nucleotides are TGTGCCAGCAGTTACGCCAGGGACACTGAAGCTTTCTTT.

This clone appeared a single time. A junction boundary mismatches the germline segment, possibly from a read error. The CDR3 coding sequence is TGTGCCAGCAGTGCTAAAGAAAAACTGTTTTTT. It codes for CASSAKEKLFF. The chain recombines TRBV25-1 with TRBJ1-4; D call uncertain. Germline V gene data show CDR1 as MGHDK and CDR2 as SYGVNS. This CDR3 contains 11 residues.

In the case of this clone: At one boundary the junction diverges from the germline segment, which might be a read error. This chain uses TRBV30 with TRBJ2-7; 8 nucleotides align to TRBD2. CDR1 and CDR2 (germline): GTSNPN, SVGIG (reference sequence). There are 10 residues in the CDR3. The CDR3 DNA is TGTGCCTGGAGTGATAGCGGGATCTTCTTC. It translates to CAWSDSGIFF.

The chain carries TRBV6-5 and TRBJ1-2; TRBD1 matches at 10 bases. Trimming cost V 6 bases and J 7 bases; bases outside gene matches: 5. The CDR3 has 13 amino acids. Germline lookup yields CDR1 MNHEY and CDR2 SVGAGI. The CDR3 sequence is CASSTGDRGGYTF. CDR3 DNA sequence: TGTGCCAGCAGCACCGGGGACAGGGGTGGCTACACCTTC.

V gene TRBV5-1 combines with J gene TRBJ2-1; 8 bases are shared with TRBD2. The length of the CDR3 is 17 residues. V lost 2 bases, J lost 8 bases, and 15 bases stayed unmatched. Germline loops: CDR1 SGHRS, CDR2 YFSETQ. The CDR3 reads CASSFGPLAGGGDEQFF. The CDR3, as DNA: TGCGCCAGCAGCTTTGGCCCCCTTGCGGGGGGCGGAGATGAGCAGTTCTTC.

This clone has just one count. V and J are TRBV25-1 and TRBJ2-1, with 7 bases aligning to TRBD1. The V segment lost 5 bases and the J segment 7 bases; nucleotides outside the gene matches: 11. CDR3 length: 15 residues. The germline V gene encodes CDR1 MGHDK and CDR2 SYGVNS. The CDR3 sequence: CASSPYRGSLNEQFF. CDR3 nucleotides: TGTGCCAGCAGTCCGTACAGGGGATCGTTAAATGAGCAGTTCTTC.

The genes are TRBV11-3 and TRBJ2-1; 11 nucleotides match TRBD2. Germline assignment: CDR1 SGHNT and CDR2 YENEEA. The CDR3 extends over 16 amino acids. Trimming cost V 4 bases and J 0 bases; bases outside gene matches: 2. In DNA, the CDR3 is TGTGCCAGCAGCTACACTAGCGGGAGCTCCTACAATGAGCAGTTCTTC. It encodes CASSYTSGSSYNEQFF.

The rearrangement links TRBV6-5 to TRBJ1-1; TRBD1 matches 10 bases. Per germline, CDR1 MNHEY and CDR2 SVGAGI. The CDR3 runs to 15 residues. V trimming: 2 bases; J trimming: 5 bases; junction bases outside the gene matches: 5. CDR3 DNA: TGTGCCAGCAGTTACCGGGACAGGGGCACGACTGAAGCTTTCTTT. Translating gives CASSYRDRGTTEAFF.

This clone was counted only a few times. This chain connects TRBV5-5 to TRBJ2-3; perhaps TRBD2 as D (6 bases). V was shortened by 0 bases and J by 8 bases, with 19 bases between the two germline ends. Germline V gene data show CDR1 as SGHKS and CDR2 as YYEKEE (reference sequence). CDR3 length equals 16 residues. CDR3 loop: CASSLETSQKVGTQYF. For the CDR3, the DNA is TGTGCCAGCAGCTTGGAAACTAGCCAAAAGGTCGGTACGCAGTATTTT.